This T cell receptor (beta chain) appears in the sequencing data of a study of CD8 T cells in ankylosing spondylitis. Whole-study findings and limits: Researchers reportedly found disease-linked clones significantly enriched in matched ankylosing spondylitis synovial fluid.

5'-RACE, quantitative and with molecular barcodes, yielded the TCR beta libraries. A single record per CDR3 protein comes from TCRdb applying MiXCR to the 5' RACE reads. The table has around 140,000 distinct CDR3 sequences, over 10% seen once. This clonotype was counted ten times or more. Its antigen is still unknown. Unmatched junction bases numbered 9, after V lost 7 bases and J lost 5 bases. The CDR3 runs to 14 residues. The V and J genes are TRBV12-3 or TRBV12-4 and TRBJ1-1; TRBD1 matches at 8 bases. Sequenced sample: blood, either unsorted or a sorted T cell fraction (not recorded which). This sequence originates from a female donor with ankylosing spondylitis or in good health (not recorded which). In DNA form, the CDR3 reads TGTGCCAGCACCCTTAGACAGGGGCTGACTGAAGCTTTCTTT. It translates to CASTLRQGLTEAFF.